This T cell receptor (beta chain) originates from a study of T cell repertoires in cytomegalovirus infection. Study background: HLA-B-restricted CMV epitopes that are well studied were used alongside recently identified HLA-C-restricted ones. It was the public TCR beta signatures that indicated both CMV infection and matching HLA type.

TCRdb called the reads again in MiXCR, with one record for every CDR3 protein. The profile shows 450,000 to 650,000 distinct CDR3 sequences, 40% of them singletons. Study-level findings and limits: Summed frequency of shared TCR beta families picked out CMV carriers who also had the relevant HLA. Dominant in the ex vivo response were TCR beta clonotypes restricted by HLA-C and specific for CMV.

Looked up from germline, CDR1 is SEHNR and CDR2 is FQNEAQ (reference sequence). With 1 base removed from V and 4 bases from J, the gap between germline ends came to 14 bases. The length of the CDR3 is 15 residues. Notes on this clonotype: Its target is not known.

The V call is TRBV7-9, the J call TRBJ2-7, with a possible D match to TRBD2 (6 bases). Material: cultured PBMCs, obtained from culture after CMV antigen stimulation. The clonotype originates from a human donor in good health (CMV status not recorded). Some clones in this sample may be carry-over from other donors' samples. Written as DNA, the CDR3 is TGTGCCAGCAGCTTAGGGGCGGGACGAATATACGAGCAGTACTTC. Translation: CASSLGAGRIYEQYF.